These 14 T cell receptor beta chains originate from one sample sequenced in a study of blood T cell repertoires in COVID-19. Generated by immunoSEQ multiplex PCR, the TCRdb table keeps only in-frame clones and is missing some. Of 350,000 or so clones in the sample, about nine tenths were seen once. Sequenced input: PBMCs or T cells enriched from blood (not recorded which). The source of these receptors is a woman aged 25 to 39 who had been exposed to COVID-19.

This clone has just a few counts. V gene TRBV27 combines with J gene TRBJ1-5, with D possibly being TRBD1 (6 bases). The CDR3 contains 14 residues. The ends were cut back, 2 bases at V and 4 bases at J, with 9 bases in the middle. From germline, CDR1 is MNHEY and CDR2 SMNVEV (reference sequence). The CDR3 DNA reads TGTGCCAGCAGTTTAGGGGGGGCAAATCAGCCCCAGCATTTT. It is translated as CASSLGGANQPQHF.

Turning to this clone: At one of its ends the junction is not consistent with the germline gene, which may arise from a read error. J is TRBJ2-7 and V is TRBV10-1; 9 bases line up with TRBD2. Germline assignment: CDR1 WNHNN and CDR2 SYGVQD (reference sequence). This CDR3 has 11 amino acids. CDR3 region: CASSNPGLARF. Here the CDR3 DNA reads TGCGCCAGCAGCAACCCGGGACTAGCCCGCTTC.

This clone was picked up one time. The chain couples TRBV12-3 or TRBV12-4 to TRBJ1-2, with 7 bases lining up with TRBD1. Unmatched junction bases numbered 3, after V lost 6 bases and J lost 2 bases. The CDR3 runs 13 residues. CDR3 in amino acids: CASRKTGNYGYTF. CDR3 nucleotide sequence: TGTGCCAGCAGAAAGACAGGGAACTATGGCTACACCTTC.

The sample holds one count of this clone. Here the CDR3 reads CASSLEGGVETQYF. The DNA of the CDR3 is TGCGCCAGCAGCTTGGAAGGGGGTGTTGAGACCCAGTACTTC. The chain joins TRBV5-1 to TRBJ2-5; tentatively, D is TRBD1 (6 bases). V lost 0 bases to trimming and J lost 5 bases, with 11 bases between them. The CDR3 has 14 residues. CDR1 and CDR2 from the germline V gene are SGHRS and YFSETQ.

CDR3 residues: CASSTWTSGSLETQYF. The CDR3 DNA is TGTGCCAGCAGTACCTGGACTAGCGGGAGTCTCGAGACCCAGTACTTC. The chain joins TRBV28 to TRBJ2-5; 13 bases line up with TRBD2. The CDR3 length is 16 residues. CDR1 is MDHEN, CDR2 SYDVKM, per germline. The junction had 8 bases not matched to a gene; V was cut back by 5 bases and J by 5 bases.

The CDR3 sequence is CASSPRQGGDYGYTF. CDR3 bases: TGTGCCAGCTCACCCCGACAGGGTGGGGACTATGGCTACACCTTC. The gene calls are TRBV18 and TRBJ1-2; TRBD1 agrees at 7 bases. This CDR3 has 15 amino acids. V lost 3 bases, J lost 3 bases, and 7 bases stayed unmatched. CDR1 is KGHSH, CDR2 LQKENI, per germline.

The genes are TRBV19 and TRBJ2-5; D unresolved. Looked up from germline, CDR1 is LNHDA and CDR2 is SQIVND (reference sequence). This CDR3 comprises 11 residues. V was cut by 5 bases and J by 3 bases, with 4 bases left in between. CDR3 protein: CASSSEETQYF. CDR3 DNA: TGTGCCAGTAGTTCGGAAGAGACCCAGTACTTC.

The table lists this clone with a few counts. The V and J genes are TRBV11-3 and TRBJ2-3, with 7 nucleotides matching TRBD2. This CDR3 has 14 residues. With V trimmed by 6 bases and J by 6 bases, 9 bases remained unmatched. From germline, CDR1 is SGHNT and CDR2 YENEEA. CDR3 amino acids: CASSSRTRFDTQYF. Written as DNA, the CDR3 is TGTGCCAGCAGTTCGCGGACTAGGTTTGATACGCAGTATTTT.

The chain carries TRBV12-5 and TRBJ2-7; perhaps TRBD1 as D (6 bases). Between the trimmed V and J ends, which lost 0 bases and 5 bases, there was a span of 14 bases. CDR1 and CDR2 from the germline V gene are LGHNT and FRNRAP. This CDR3 is 15 amino acids long. The CDR3 DNA follows: TGTGCTAGTGGTTTGGTAGGGGGACATGACCACGAGCAGTACTTC. Amino acid sequence: CASGLVGGHDHEQYF. The full variable domain, its missing parts supplied by reference TRBV12-5 and TRBJ2-7, is DARVTQTPRHKVTEMGQEVTMRCQPILGHNTVFWYRQTMMQGLELLAYFRNRAPLDDSGMPKDRFSAEMPDATLATLKIQPSEPRDSAVYFCASGLVGGHDHEQYFGPGTRLTVT.

The chain carries TRBV6-1 and TRBJ1-4; D perhaps matches TRBD1 (6 bases). Germline CDR1 MNHNS, CDR2 SASEGT. The CDR3 is 15 amino acids. V was shortened by 2 bases and J by 8 bases, with 15 bases between the two germline ends. The DNA of the CDR3 is TGTGCCAGCAGTGAACTCGGGGGGGGCTGGGAAAAACTGTTTTTT. It yields the protein CASSELGGGWEKLFF.

The genes are TRBV10-1 and TRBJ2-7; 7 bases are shared with TRBD2. Trimming cost V 6 bases and J 4 bases; bases outside gene matches: 15. Germline V CDR1 and CDR2: WNHNN, SYGVQD (reference sequence). This CDR3 has 16 residues. The CDR3 DNA reads TGCGCCAGCAGCGCCGGCCGGGCTAGCGGTCCATACGAGCAGTACTTC. This encodes CASSAGRASGPYEQYF.

The chain combines TRBV7-3 with TRBJ1-2, with 9 bases fitting TRBD1. This CDR3 contains 15 residues. V lost 5 bases, J lost 5 bases, and 9 bases stayed unmatched. Per germline, CDR1 SGHTA and CDR2 FQGTGA. The CDR3 DNA reads TGTGCCAGCAGCACCGGGACAGGGATGTTGTATGGCTACACCTTC. Translated, it gives CASSTGTGMLYGYTF.

This clone was counted a single time. This chain joins TRBV6-5 and TRBJ2-7, with TRBD2 as a possible D gene (5 bases). Trimming left V 2 bases short and J 5 bases short, with 16 bases between. Germline-derived CDR1 and CDR2 are MNHEY and SVGAGI. The CDR3 spans 15 residues. The DNA of the CDR3 is TGTGCCAGCAGTTACACCCACGAGGGTTCTAACGAGCAGTACTTC. Its translation is CASSYTHEGSNEQYF.

The genes are TRBV2 and TRBJ1-1, with a weak D call TRBD1 (6 bases). V shed 5 bases and J shed 1 base, with 11 bases lying between them. Germline CDR1 is SNHLY and CDR2 is FYNNEI. The CDR3 length is 14 residues. CDR3 bases: TGTGCCAGCAGTCTACAGGGCGGGAACACTGAAGCTTTCTTT. It yields the protein CASSLQGGNTEAFF.